The 25 T cell receptor beta chains in this list originate from one sample, sequenced in a study of spatial heterogeneity in lung cancer. TCRdb reprocessed the 5' RACE reads with MiXCR, giving one entry per CDR3 protein. The table has roughly 28,000 distinct CDR3 sequences, around 7.5% seen once. The sample's time point: sample taken at primary tumor resection. Their cognate antigens are unknown. General study findings and limits: It was found that expanded intratumoral alpha and beta TCR counts tracked tumor mutation counts.

The sequencing used lung tumor tissue, collected at surgery. The receptors were gathered from a male donor with early-stage non-small cell lung cancer.

This clonotype has at least ten counts. The rearrangement joins TRBV5-1 to TRBJ2-1; TRBD1 aligns across 7 bases. V dropped 0 bases and J dropped 5; count of bases not matched to a gene: 2. Germline assignment: CDR1 SGHRS and CDR2 YFSETQ. The CDR3 extends over 14 amino acids. The CDR3 reads CASSLDRGNNEQFF. The CDR3 DNA is TGCGCCAGCAGCTTGGACAGGGGAAACAATGAGCAGTTCTTC.

This clonotype showed up just a few times. V gene TRBV27 combines with J gene TRBJ2-7; no clear D gene. In germline, CDR1 is MNHEY, CDR2 SMNVEV (reference sequence). The CDR3 runs to 15 residues. Trimming pared 5 bases from V and 1 base from J, leaving 15 bases between. The CDR3, as DNA: TGTGCCAGCAGTCCCGCCGCGCGAGAATCCTACGAGCAGTACTTC. Protein: CASSPAARESYEQYF.

V is TRBV18 and J is TRBJ2-3; tentative D call: TRBD1 (5 bases). Per germline, CDR1 KGHSH and CDR2 LQKENI. The CDR3 extends over 15 amino acids. The ends were cut back, 6 bases at V and 5 bases at J, with 18 bases in the middle. For the CDR3, the DNA is TGTGCCAGCTCCAAAGCAGGGTTCAGTGGAGATACGCAGTATTTT. Encoded protein: CASSKAGFSGDTQYF.

This clonotype was seen many times. The CDR3 reads CASSQVGPYNSPLHF. In DNA, the CDR3 is TGTGCCAGCAGCCAAGTCGGTCCCTATAATTCACCCCTCCACTTT. The J gene is TRBJ1-6, the V gene TRBV3-1; D call uncertain. V lost 1 base and J 2 bases, leaving 6 bases between the germline ends. The germline V gene has CDR1 LGHDT and CDR2 YNNKEL (reference sequence). The CDR3 spans 15 residues.

This clonotype appeared many times. The rearrangement links TRBV28 to TRBJ2-4; D is uncertain. CDR3 length: 15 amino acids. V was trimmed by 1 base and J by 8 bases, leaving 15 bases between them. Germline lookup yields CDR1 MDHEN and CDR2 SYDVKM. In DNA, the CDR3 is TGTGCCAGCAGTTTATTCTTTGGCCCAAATGACATTCAGTACTTC. It yields the protein CASSLFFGPNDIQYF.

This clonotype was observed a handful of times. The chain recombines TRBV7-6 with TRBJ2-3; D unresolved. The V gene lost 7 bases and the J gene lost 8 bases, with 16 bases spanning the gap. Germline CDR1 is SGHVS and CDR2 is FNYEAQ. CDR3 length: 13 amino acids. CDR3 nucleotides: TGTGCCAGCACCTCGGGTTCGTTTGCTACGCAGTATTTT. Translated, it gives CASTSGSFATQYF.

This clonotype has a count of ten or more. The rearrangement links TRBV29-1 to TRBJ2-3; 10 nucleotides agree with TRBD1. This CDR3 has 15 amino acids. Germline CDR1 SQVTM, CDR2 ANQGSEA. V gave up 3 bases and J gave up 5 bases; unmatched junction bases: 8. CDR3 DNA sequence: TGCAGCGTTGACGCGGGACAGGGGTTTGGAGATACGCAGTATTTT. The encoded protein is CSVDAGQGFGDTQYF.

This clonotype was counted ten times or more. The chain carries TRBV29-1 and TRBJ1-4; D remains ambiguous. V gave up 5 bases and J gave up 5 bases, with 9 bases separating them. Germline CDR1 is SQVTM and CDR2 is ANQGSEA. The CDR3 spans 12 residues. DNA of the CDR3: TGCAGCGTTAATCCCGGGAATGAAAAACTGTTTTTT. Amino acids: CSVNPGNEKLFF.

This clonotype was observed many times. The chain joins TRBV20-1 to TRBJ1-5, with 7 bases that match TRBD1. The V gene end was trimmed by 8 bases and the J gene end by 5 bases; junction bases not matched to a gene: 6. There are 12 residues in the CDR3. From germline, CDR1 is DFQATT and CDR2 SNEGSKA (reference sequence). As DNA, the CDR3 is TGCAGTCTCTGGGACAGTGATCAGCCCCAGCATTTT. It encodes CSLWDSDQPQHF.

This clonotype was counted a few times. J is TRBJ2-5 and V is TRBV5-5; 7 bases fit TRBD2. Germline V gene data show CDR1 as SGHKS and CDR2 as YYEKEE (reference sequence). This CDR3 comprises 16 residues. With V trimmed by 0 bases and J by 4 bases, 9 bases remained unmatched. The CDR3 sequence is CASSLGPSGYRETQYF. DNA of the CDR3: TGTGCCAGCAGCTTGGGTCCTAGCGGATATCGAGAGACCCAGTACTTC.

The chain joins TRBV27 to TRBJ1-4, with TRBD1 as a possible D gene (6 bases). The CDR3 covers 14 residues. V was shortened by 6 bases and J by 8 bases, with 16 bases between the two germline ends. CDR1 and CDR2 (germline): MNHEY, SMNVEV (reference sequence). This CDR3 is CASRTAGAWEKLFF. In nucleotides, the CDR3 is TGTGCCAGCAGGACAGCAGGGGCGTGGGAAAAACTGTTTTTT.

This clonotype turned up a few times. The chain carries TRBV5-1 and TRBJ2-1; TRBD2 matches at 8 bases. V shed 4 bases and J 3 bases; nucleotides not matched to a gene: 6. The CDR3 has 15 amino acids. The V gene's germline CDR1 is SGHRS and CDR2 YFSETQ. CDR3 amino acids: CASSAGGAGYNEQFF. The CDR3 DNA follows: TGCGCCAGCAGCGCCGGGGGGGCAGGCTACAATGAGCAGTTCTTC.

This clonotype occurred a few times. Here the CDR3 DNA reads TGTGCCAGCAGCTCGATGGACAGGGGTATCACCTACAATGAGCAGTTCTTC. Its protein product is CASSSMDRGITYNEQFF. This chain connects TRBV5-4 to TRBJ2-1, with 9 nucleotides matching TRBD1. The CDR3 is 17 residues long. With 3 bases clipped from V and 2 bases from J, the junction kept 9 bases outside the gene matches. Germline loops: CDR1 SGHNT, CDR2 YYREEE (reference sequence).

This clonotype was found many times. The gene calls are TRBV4-2 and TRBJ1-4; D is perhaps TRBD1 (6 bases). The CDR3 contains 15 residues. V was pared by 4 bases and J by 4 bases, with 13 bases between. Germline CDR1 is LGHNA and CDR2 is YNFKEQ. The CDR3 reads CASSLRQAVNEKLFF. DNA of the CDR3: TGTGCCAGCAGCCTAAGACAGGCCGTTAATGAAAAACTGTTTTTT.

This clonotype was detected only once. Given a much more abundant clone one base away, this may be a read error. V gene TRBV20-1 combines with J gene TRBJ2-3; D is unresolved. The J call may be in error: the DNA end matches TRBJ1-5 better. The CDR3 consists of 15 residues. Germline assignment: CDR1 DFQATT and CDR2 SNEGSKA (reference sequence). CDR3 in DNA: TGCAGTGCTAGACCACTAGCGGGATGGGCAGATACGCAGCATTTT. Its translation is CSARPLAGWADTQHF.

This clonotype came up a few times. The rearrangement uses TRBV3-1 and TRBJ1-3; no clear D gene. The V gene lost 1 base and the J gene lost 9 bases, with 16 bases spanning the gap. The CDR3 sequence is 15 residues long. The V gene's germline CDR1 is LGHDT and CDR2 YNNKEL (reference sequence). CDR3 sequence: CASSQGSGGILTIYF. For the CDR3, the DNA is TGTGCCAGCAGCCAAGGGTCCGGAGGCATACTCACCATATATTTT.

This clonotype was counted at least ten times. This sequence joins TRBV5-1 and TRBJ2-5, with D tentatively TRBD1 or TRBD2 (5 bases each). V was clipped by 0 bases and J by 2 bases, with 11 bases between them. The length of the CDR3 is 15 residues. The germline CDR1 and CDR2 sequences are SGHRS and YFSETQ. CDR3 coding DNA: TGCGCCAGCAGCTTGGCCGGGACCCGTCAAGAGACCCAGTACTTC. This codes for CASSLAGTRQETQYF.

The chain links TRBV14 to TRBJ1-4; no definite D call. The V end lost 1 base, the J end lost 7 bases, and 10 bases lay between the germline ends. The CDR3 is 14 amino acids. CDR1 and CDR2 (germline): SGHDN, FVKESK. CDR3 nucleotides: TGTGCCAGCAGCCAAGGGCCCTTGGCTGAAAAACTGTTTTTT. Translating gives CASSQGPLAEKLFF.

There are many counts of this clonotype. The chain couples TRBV6-2 or TRBV6-3 to TRBJ2-5; possible D gene TRBD1, 6 bases. The V and J ends lost 2 bases and 2 bases respectively, with 15 bases between them. The CDR3 has 16 residues. Germline CDR1 MNHEY, CDR2 SVGEGT. The CDR3 protein is CASSYTRGGLQETQYF. CDR3 sequence (DNA): TGTGCCAGCAGTTACACCAGGGGTGGACTTCAAGAGACCCAGTACTTC.

This rearrangement joins TRBV6-5 to TRBJ1-1; 8 bases align to TRBD1. V shed 4 bases and J 1 base; nucleotides not matched to a gene: 5. Germline CDR1 reads MNHEY; CDR2 reads SVGAGI. The CDR3 is 15 amino acids. The CDR3 DNA is TGTGCCAGCAGTTCCCGGACAGGGCGGAACACTGAAGCTTTCTTT. Its protein is CASSSRTGRNTEAFF.

This clonotype was picked up many times. This rearrangement joins TRBV28 to TRBJ1-6; D may be TRBD1 (5 bases). The V and J ends lost 8 bases and 13 bases respectively, with 21 bases between them. There are 14 residues in the CDR3. Germline CDR1 is MDHEN and CDR2 is SYDVKM. CDR3 in DNA: TGTGCCAGCGGGCGGGGGTTTCCCACCGGCCCCCTCCACTTT. It codes for CASGRGFPTGPLHF.

The chain links TRBV7-2 to TRBJ2-3; the D is unclear. Trimming stripped 4 bases from V and 0 bases from J, with 5 bases between. The germline gives CDR1 SGHTA, CDR2 FQGNSA. CDR3 length equals 13 residues. CDR3 protein: CASSYPSTDTQYF. For the CDR3, the DNA is TGTGCCAGCAGCTATCCTAGCACAGATACGCAGTATTTT. Supplemented by reference TRBV7-2 and TRBJ2-3, the full variable domain reads GAGVSQSPSNKVTEKGKDVELRCDPISGHTALYWYRQSLGQGLEFLIYFQGNSAPDKSGLPSDRFSAERTGGSVSTLTIQRTQQEDSAVYLCASSYPSTDTQYFGPGTRLTVL.

This rearrangement joins TRBV9 to TRBJ1-2; no reliable D call. Trimming removed 4 bases from V and 4 bases from J, with 20 bases in between. The length of the CDR3 is 16 residues. Germline V lookup: CDR1 SGDLS, CDR2 YYNGEE. The CDR3, as DNA: TGTGCCAGCAGCAACTCGACTAGGACGGTTATCTATGGCTACACCTTC. Translated, it gives CASSNSTRTVIYGYTF. Filled out from reference TRBV9 and TRBJ1-2, the complete variable domain reads DSGVTQTPKHLITATGQRVTLRCSPRSGDLSVYWYQQSLDQGLQFLIQYYNGEERAKGNILERFSAQQFPDLHSELNLSSLELGDSALYFCASSNSTRTVIYGYTFGSGTRLTVV.

The chain recombines TRBV5-1 with TRBJ2-2, with a tentative D call TRBD1 (5 bases). There are 14 residues in the CDR3. Germline V gives CDR1 SGHRS, CDR2 YFSETQ. The germline V and J ends were trimmed by 8 bases and 0 bases, with 11 bases remaining between them. CDR3 sequence: CASRQRTNTGELFF. The CDR3 DNA reads as TGCGCCAGTAGACAGAGGACGAACACCGGGGAGCTGTTTTTT.

This clonotype was seen ten or more times. The chain combines TRBV10-3 with TRBJ2-1, with 8 nucleotides matching TRBD2. After removal of 0 bases from V and 5 bases from J, the junction contained 6 bases not matched to a gene. Germline-derived CDR1 and CDR2 are ENHRY and SYGVKD. There are 16 residues in the CDR3. The CDR3 coding sequence is TGTGCCATCAGTGAGTCGGGTAGCGGGATCAACAATGAGCAGTTCTTC. It is translated as CAISESGSGINNEQFF.